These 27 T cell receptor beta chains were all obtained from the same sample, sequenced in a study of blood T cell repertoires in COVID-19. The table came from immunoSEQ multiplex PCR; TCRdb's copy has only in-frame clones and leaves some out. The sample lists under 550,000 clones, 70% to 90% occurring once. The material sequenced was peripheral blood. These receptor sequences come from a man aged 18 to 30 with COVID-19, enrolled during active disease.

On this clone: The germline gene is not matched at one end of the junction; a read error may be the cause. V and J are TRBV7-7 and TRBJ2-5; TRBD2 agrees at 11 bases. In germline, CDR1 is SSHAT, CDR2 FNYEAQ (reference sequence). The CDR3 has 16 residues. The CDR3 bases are TGTGCTAGCAGCTACGGACTAGCGGGTCCTCAAGAGACCCAGTACTTC. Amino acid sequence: CASSYGLAGPQETQYF.

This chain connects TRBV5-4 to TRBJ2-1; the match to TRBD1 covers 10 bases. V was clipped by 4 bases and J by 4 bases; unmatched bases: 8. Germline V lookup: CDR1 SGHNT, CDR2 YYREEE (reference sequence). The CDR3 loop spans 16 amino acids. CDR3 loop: CASSGGTGVLYNEQFF. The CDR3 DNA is TGTGCCAGCAGCGGGGGGACAGGGGTCTTATACAATGAGCAGTTCTTC.

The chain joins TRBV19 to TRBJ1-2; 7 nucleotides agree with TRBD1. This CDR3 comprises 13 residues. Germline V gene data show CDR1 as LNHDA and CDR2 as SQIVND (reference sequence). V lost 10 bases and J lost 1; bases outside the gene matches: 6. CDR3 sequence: CATFRQGNYGYTF. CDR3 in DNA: TGTGCCACCTTTCGACAGGGTAACTATGGCTACACCTTC.

The CDR3, as DNA: TGTGCCAGCAGCAAAGCGCGTTTTAGGCAGGGGAAACTCCACGAGCAGTACTTC. It translates to CASSKARFRQGKLHEQYF. The gene calls are TRBV21-1 and TRBJ2-7; the table's D call, TRBD1, was not checked against the DNA. TRBV21-1 counts as a pseudogene. This CDR3 has 18 amino acids.

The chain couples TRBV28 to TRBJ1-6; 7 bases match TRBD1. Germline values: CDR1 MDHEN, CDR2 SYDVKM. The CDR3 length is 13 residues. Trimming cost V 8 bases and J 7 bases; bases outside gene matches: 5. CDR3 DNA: TGTGCCAGCTCAGGACAGGCCAATTCACCCCTCCACTTT. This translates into CASSGQANSPLHF.

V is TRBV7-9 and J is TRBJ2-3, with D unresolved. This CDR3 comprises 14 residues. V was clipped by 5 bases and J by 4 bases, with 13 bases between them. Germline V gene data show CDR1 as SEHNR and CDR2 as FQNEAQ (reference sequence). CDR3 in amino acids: CASSTHLMADTQYF. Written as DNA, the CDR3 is TGTGCCAGCAGCACACACCTTATGGCAGATACGCAGTATTTT.

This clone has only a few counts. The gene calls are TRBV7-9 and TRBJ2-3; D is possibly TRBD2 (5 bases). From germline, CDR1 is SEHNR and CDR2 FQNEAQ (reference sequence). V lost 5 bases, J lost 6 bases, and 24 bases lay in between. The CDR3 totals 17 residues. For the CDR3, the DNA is TGTGCCAGCAGCCCCTTCGAGGACTGGCGGAAAAAGGATACGCAGTATTTT. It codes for CASSPFEDWRKKDTQYF.

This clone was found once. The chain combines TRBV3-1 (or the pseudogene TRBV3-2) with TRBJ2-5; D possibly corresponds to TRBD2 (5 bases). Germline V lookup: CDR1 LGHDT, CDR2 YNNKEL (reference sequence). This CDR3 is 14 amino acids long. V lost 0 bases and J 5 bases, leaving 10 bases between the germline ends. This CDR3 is CASSQDEGWETQYF. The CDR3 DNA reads TGTGCCAGCAGCCAAGACGAGGGTTGGGAGACCCAGTACTTC.

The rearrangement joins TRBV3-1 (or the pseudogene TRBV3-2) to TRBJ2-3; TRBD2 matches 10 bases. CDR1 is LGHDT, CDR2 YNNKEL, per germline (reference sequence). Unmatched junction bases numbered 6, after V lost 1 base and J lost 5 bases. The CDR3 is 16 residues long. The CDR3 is CASSQVQRGGQDTQYF. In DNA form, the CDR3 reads TGTGCCAGCAGCCAAGTCCAGCGGGGGGGCCAAGATACGCAGTATTTT.

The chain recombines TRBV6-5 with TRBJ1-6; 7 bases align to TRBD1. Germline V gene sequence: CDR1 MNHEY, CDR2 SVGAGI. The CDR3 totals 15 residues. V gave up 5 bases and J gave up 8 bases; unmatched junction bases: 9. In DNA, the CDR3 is TGTGCCAGCAGTCGCGAGTACAGGGGCGATTCACCCCTCCACTTT. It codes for CASSREYRGDSPLHF.

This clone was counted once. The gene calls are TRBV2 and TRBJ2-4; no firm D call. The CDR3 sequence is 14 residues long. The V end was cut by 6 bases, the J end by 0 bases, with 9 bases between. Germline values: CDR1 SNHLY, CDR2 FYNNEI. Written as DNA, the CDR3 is TGTGCCAGCAGGGAGACCGAAGCCAAAAACATTCAGTACTTC. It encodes CASRETEAKNIQYF.

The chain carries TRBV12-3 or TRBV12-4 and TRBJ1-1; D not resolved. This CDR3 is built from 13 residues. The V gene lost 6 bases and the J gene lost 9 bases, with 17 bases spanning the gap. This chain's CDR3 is CASSPTRARKAFF. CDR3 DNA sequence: TGTGCCAGCAGCCCGACGAGGGCGCGGAAAGCTTTCTTT.

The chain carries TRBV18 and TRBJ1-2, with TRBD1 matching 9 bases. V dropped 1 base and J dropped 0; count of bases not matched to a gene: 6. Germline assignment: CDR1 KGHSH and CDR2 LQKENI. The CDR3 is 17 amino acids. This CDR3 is CASSPQGQGRSNYGYTF. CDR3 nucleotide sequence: TGTGCCAGCTCACCACAGGGACAGGGACGATCTAACTATGGCTACACCTTC.

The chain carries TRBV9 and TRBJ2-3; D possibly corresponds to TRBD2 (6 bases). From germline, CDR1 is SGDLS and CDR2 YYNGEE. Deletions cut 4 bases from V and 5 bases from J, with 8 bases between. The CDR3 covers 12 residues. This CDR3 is CASSLGGDTQYF. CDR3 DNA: TGTGCCAGCAGCCTCGGGGGAGATACGCAGTATTTT.

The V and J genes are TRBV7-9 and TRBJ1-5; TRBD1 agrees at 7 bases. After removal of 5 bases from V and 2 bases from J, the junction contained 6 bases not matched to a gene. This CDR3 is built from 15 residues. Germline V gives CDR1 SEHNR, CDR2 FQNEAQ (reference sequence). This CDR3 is CASSLQGKGNQPQHF. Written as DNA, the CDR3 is TGTGCCAGCAGCCTACAGGGGAAGGGCAATCAGCCCCAGCATTTT.

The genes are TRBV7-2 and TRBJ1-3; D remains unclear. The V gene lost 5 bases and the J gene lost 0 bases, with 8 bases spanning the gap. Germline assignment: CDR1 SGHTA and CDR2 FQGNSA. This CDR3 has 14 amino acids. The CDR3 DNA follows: TGTGCCAGCAGCCCAACAAACTCTGGAAACACCATATATTTT. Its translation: CASSPTNSGNTIYF.

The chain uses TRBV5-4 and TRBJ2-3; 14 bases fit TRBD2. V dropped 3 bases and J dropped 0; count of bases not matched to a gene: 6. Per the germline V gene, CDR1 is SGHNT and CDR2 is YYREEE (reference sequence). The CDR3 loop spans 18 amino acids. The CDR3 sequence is CASSSGLAGDRSTDTQYF. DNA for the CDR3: TGTGCCAGCAGCTCGGGACTAGCGGGGGACCGTAGCACAGATACGCAGTATTTT.

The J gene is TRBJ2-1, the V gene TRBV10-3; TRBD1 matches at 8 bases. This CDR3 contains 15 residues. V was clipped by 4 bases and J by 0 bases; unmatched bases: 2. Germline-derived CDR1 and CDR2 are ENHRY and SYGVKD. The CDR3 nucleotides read TGTGCCATCAGTGGGACAGGGAGCTCCTACAATGAGCAGTTCTTC. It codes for CAISGTGSSYNEQFF.

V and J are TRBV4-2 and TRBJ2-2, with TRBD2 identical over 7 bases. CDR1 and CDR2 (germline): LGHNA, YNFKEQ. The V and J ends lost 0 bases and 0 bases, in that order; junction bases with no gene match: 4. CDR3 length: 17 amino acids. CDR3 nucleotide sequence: TGTGCCAGCAGCCAAGAGCGGGAGAGGACGAACACCGGGGAGCTGTTTTTT. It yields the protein CASSQERERTNTGELFF.

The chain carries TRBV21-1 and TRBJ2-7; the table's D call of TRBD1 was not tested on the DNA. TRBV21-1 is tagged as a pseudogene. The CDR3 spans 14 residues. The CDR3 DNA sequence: TGTGCCAGCAGCCCCAACAGGGGGAGGCACGAGCAGTACTTC. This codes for CASSPNRGRHEQYF.

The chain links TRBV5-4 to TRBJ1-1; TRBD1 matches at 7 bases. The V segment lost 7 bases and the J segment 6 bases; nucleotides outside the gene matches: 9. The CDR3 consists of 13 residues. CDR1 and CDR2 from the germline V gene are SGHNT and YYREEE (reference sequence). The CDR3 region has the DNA TGTGCCAGCGGACGACAGGGAGGTGCTGAAGCTTTCTTT. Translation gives CASGRQGGAEAFF.

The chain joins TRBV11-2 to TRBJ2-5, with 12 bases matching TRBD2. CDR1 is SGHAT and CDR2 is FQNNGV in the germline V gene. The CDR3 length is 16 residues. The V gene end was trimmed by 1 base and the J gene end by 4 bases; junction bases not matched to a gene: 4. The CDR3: CASSLGLAGGRETQYF. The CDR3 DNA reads TGTGCCAGCAGCTTAGGGCTAGCGGGGGGGCGAGAGACCCAGTACTTC.

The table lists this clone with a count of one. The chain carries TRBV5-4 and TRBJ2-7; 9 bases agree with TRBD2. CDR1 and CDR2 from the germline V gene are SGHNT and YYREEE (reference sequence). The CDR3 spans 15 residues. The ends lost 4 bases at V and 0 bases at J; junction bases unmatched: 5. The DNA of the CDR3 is TGTGCCAGCAGCGCTACTAGCGGGCCCTCCTACGAGCAGTACTTC. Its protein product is CASSATSGPSYEQYF.

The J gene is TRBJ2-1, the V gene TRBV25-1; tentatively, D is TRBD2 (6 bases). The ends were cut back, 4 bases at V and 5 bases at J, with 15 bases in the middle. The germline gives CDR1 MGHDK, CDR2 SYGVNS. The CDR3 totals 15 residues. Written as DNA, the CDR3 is TGTGCCAGCAGTGGTTTTCGGGGAGGCGACAATGAGCAGTTCTTC. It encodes CASSGFRGGDNEQFF.

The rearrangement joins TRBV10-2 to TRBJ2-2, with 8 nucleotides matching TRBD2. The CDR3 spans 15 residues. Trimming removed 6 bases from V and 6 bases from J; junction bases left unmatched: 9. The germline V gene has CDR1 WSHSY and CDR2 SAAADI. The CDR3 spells CASREGTRRAGELFF. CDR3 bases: TGCGCCAGCAGAGAAGGGACTAGACGGGCCGGGGAGCTGTTTTTT.

The CDR3 reads CASSEPGTGFFCSNQPQHF. In nucleotides, the CDR3 is TGTGCCAGCAGCGAGCCCGGGACAGGGTTTTTCTGTAGCAATCAGCCCCAGCATTTT. The genes are TRBV21-1 and TRBJ1-5; the tabulated D call, TRBD1, remains unverified against the DNA. TRBV21-1 is listed as a pseudogene. CDR3 length: 19 amino acids.

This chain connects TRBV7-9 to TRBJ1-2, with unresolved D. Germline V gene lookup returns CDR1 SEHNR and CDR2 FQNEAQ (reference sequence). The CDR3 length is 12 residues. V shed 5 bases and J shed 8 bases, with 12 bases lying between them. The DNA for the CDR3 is TGTGCCAGCAGCCGGGTGGAGATCGGCTACACCTTC. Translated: CASSRVEIGYTF.